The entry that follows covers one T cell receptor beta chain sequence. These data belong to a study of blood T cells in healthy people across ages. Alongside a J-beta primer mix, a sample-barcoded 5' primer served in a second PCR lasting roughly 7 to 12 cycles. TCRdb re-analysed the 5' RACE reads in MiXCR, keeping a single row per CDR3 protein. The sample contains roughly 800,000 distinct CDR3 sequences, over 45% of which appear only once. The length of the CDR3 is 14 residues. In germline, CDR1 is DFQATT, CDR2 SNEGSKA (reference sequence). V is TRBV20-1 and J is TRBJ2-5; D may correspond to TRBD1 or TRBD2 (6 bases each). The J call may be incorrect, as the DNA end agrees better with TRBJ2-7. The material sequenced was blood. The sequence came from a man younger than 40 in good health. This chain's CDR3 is CSAPLGGLGGEQYF. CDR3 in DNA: TGCAGTGCTCCCTTGGGGGGCCTGGGAGGCGAGCAGTACTTC.